The following is a T cell receptor (beta chain) sequence with its context. Its target antigen remains unknown. Base-call qualities are not available, and no considerably larger clone is one nucleotide away. These data originate in a study of T cell repertoires in cytomegalovirus infection (dated by TCRdb to between 2018 and 2020). In terms of the full investigation: Peptide stimulations targeted recently identified HLA-C-restricted CMV epitopes, whose presentation resists viral immunomodulation, together with well-studied HLA-B-restricted epitopes. Because public TCR beta signatures pointed to carriage of CMV infection together with the matching HLA type, the HLA type of each donor mattered for the analysis. Summary of the overall study and its limitations: The ex vivo response was dominated by HLA-C-restricted CMV-specific TCR beta clonotypes, which also provided the single most frequent clonotype in two of eight donors. In both this cohort and an independent approximately 400-donor cohort, the cumulative frequency of public TCR beta family members distinguished carriers of CMV infection plus the relevant HLA type.

CDR1 SNHLY and CDR2 FYNNEI are derived from the germline V gene. Clipping removes 10 bases from V and 2 bases from J, with 5 as the unmatched junction base count. The CDR3, from cysteine to phenylalanine, totals 13 residues. Kept here is only the CDR3 DNA, which spans 39 bases and is read in frame from base 1. TCRdb records Illumina HiSeq 1500 as the sequencer. The raw public reads went through TCRdb reprocessing: fastp at Q25, MiXCR clone calling, in-frame beta chains kept. Rows are unified per CDR3 protein, each entry keeping the most common DNA and genes. A total of a few hundred thousand distinct CDR3 sequences appear in this sample, approximately 40% of them only once. The ten biggest clones cover roughly 50% of the sample. Interpreted using the paper, the treatment or condition label stands for: in vitro stimulation with specific CMV peptide epitopes to enrich CMV-specific T cells.

The chain was built from TRBV2 and TRBJ2-3, with 8 junctional bases fitting TRBD2. The source was cultured PBMCs, collected from culture after CMV antigen stimulation. This receptor was obtained from a human donor in good health (CMV status not recorded). Some clones in this sample may be carry-over from other donors' samples. The DNA is TGTGCCATCTCTAGCGGGTACACAGATACGCAGTATTTT. Its translation reads: CAISSGYTDTQYF.